This T cell receptor (beta chain) came from a study of blood T cell repertoires in COVID-19. In the study overall: Nucleic acid was either cDNA or gDNA, and it came from T cells, B-cell-depleted T cells, or PBMCs.

It was during active infection that Seattle patients were enrolled and then longitudinally followed. Measured with immunoSEQ multiplex PCR; TCRdb has only the in-frame clones, and not every one. The profile shows some 70,000 clones, 90% to 95% of them singletons. V was shortened by 5 bases and J by 3 bases, with 10 bases between the two germline ends. The CDR3 is made up of 13 amino acids. The V gene's germline CDR1 is GTSNPN and CDR2 SVGIG (reference sequence). Sequencing used peripheral blood. The V gene is TRBV30, the J gene TRBJ1-4, with unresolved D. This clonotype originated in a man between 35 and 55 years old with COVID-19, enrolled during active disease. CDR3 coding DNA: TGTGCCTGGGACGGTGATGCTAATGAAAAACTGTTTTTT. This gives the protein CAWDGDANEKLFF.